The sequence of this TCR beta chain was determined in a study of siplizumab effects on memory and regulatory T cells. Libraries were prepared by immunoSEQ multiplex PCR; TCRdb keeps only in-frame clonotypes and omits some of them. The sample has tens of thousands of clones, under 98% seen once. Trimming removed 3 bases at V and 1 base at J, with 12 bases between. CDR3 length: 16 residues. In germline, CDR1 is MDHEN, CDR2 SYDVKM. Sequenced sample: naive CD4+ T cells sorted from blood. The genes are TRBV28 and TRBJ2-2; D is perhaps TRBD2 (6 bases). This TCR was recovered from a human donor in good health. CDR3 DNA sequence: TGTGCCAGCAGTTTTTTGGCGGGACTGAACACCGGGGAGCTGTTTTTT. As protein: CASSFLAGLNTGELFF.